The 20 T cell receptor beta chains presented below share a single source sample, sequenced in a study of CD8 T cells in ankylosing spondylitis. Overall study results and limits: A TCR beta motif of about 8 highly homologous variants seemed to mark ankylosing spondylitis blood.

No antigen has been identified for these receptors. TCRdb re-called the 5' RACE reads through MiXCR, storing one row per CDR3 protein. The repertoire holds approximately 540,000 distinct CDR3 sequences, roughly 13% seen once, with around 6.8% in the top ten. Material: blood, either unsorted or a sorted T cell fraction (not recorded which). These receptors were obtained from a male donor with ankylosing spondylitis.

CDR3 DNA sequence: TGCGCCAGCAGTGAAGAGGGGCAACACACTGAAGCTTTCTTT. This encodes CASSEEGQHTEAFF. The chain combines TRBV10-2 with TRBJ1-1, with D maybe TRBD1 (5 bases). Per the germline V gene, CDR1 is WSHSY and CDR2 is SAAADI. The CDR3 spans 14 residues. Trimming removed 3 bases from V and 3 bases from J, with 11 bases in between.

The chain couples TRBV6-1 to TRBJ2-5, with D possibly TRBD1 on 7 matching bases. Trimming took 7 bases from V and 3 from J, leaving 15 bases between them. Germline values: CDR1 MNHNS, CDR2 SASEGT. The CDR3 spans 14 residues. CDR3 residues: CASNKRRGEETQYF. CDR3 in DNA: TGTGCCAGCAATAAACGCAGGGGGGAAGAGACCCAGTACTTC.

V is TRBV5-1 and J is TRBJ2-6, with TRBD1 matching 11 bases. CDR1 is SGHRS, CDR2 YFSETQ, per germline. The CDR3 extends over 18 amino acids. V was clipped by 0 bases and J by 2 bases; unmatched bases: 4. CDR3 bases: TGCGCCAGCAGCTTGGGTGGACAGGGGGCGACTGGGGCCAACGTCCTGACTTTC. It is translated as CASSLGGQGATGANVLTF. The variable domain in full, with the rest retrieved from reference TRBV5-1 and TRBJ2-6, is KAGVTQTPRYLIKTRGQQVTLSCSPISGHRSVSWYQQTPGQGLQFLFEYFSETQRNKGNFPGRFSGRQFSNSRSEMNVSTLELGDSALYLCASSLGGQGATGANVLTFGAGSRLTVL.

The chain has TRBV25-1 and TRBJ1-1; D is perhaps TRBD1 (5 bases). Germline V CDR1 and CDR2: MGHDK, SYGVNS. Trimming removed 7 bases from V and 1 base from J, with 22 bases in between. The CDR3 totals 17 residues. The CDR3 protein is CASTGGLGLATNTEAFF. The CDR3 coding sequence is TGTGCCAGCACCGGGGGATTGGGTTTGGCAACGAACACTGAAGCTTTCTTT. The full variable domain, rest sourced from reference TRBV25-1 and TRBJ1-1, is EADIYQTPRYLVIGTGKKITLECSQTMGHDKMYWYQQDPGMELHLIHYSYGVNSTEKGDLSSESTVSRIRTEHFPLTLESARPSHTSQYLCASTGGLGLATNTEAFFGQGTRLTVV.

This clonotype was seen repeatedly, ten times or more. The genes are TRBV19 and TRBJ2-1, with D possibly TRBD2 on 5 matching bases. The germline V gene has CDR1 LNHDA and CDR2 SQIVND (reference sequence). Between the trimmed V and J ends, which lost 6 bases and 0 bases, there was a span of 12 bases. The CDR3 covers 15 residues. Here the CDR3 reads CASRRGRSSYNEQFF. CDR3 DNA sequence: TGTGCCAGTAGACGGGGAAGGTCCTCCTACAATGAGCAGTTCTTC.

The rearrangement joins TRBV18 to TRBJ2-7; D unclear. Trimming left V 2 bases short and J 6 bases short, with 11 bases between. CDR1 and CDR2 (germline): KGHSH, LQKENI. CDR3 length equals 13 residues. CDR3 coding DNA: TGTGCCAGCTCACCATCCGTTTCAGGCGAGCAGTACTTC. Its translation is CASSPSVSGEQYF.

In its sample, this clonotype was seen many times. The chain is built from TRBV12-3 or TRBV12-4 and TRBJ2-5; D gene uncertain. The CDR3 sequence is 11 residues long. Trimming removed 5 bases from V and 6 bases from J, with 7 bases in between. CDR3 in amino acids: CASSPQQTQYF. DNA for the CDR3: TGTGCCAGCAGTCCTCAGCAGACCCAGTACTTC.

This chain connects TRBV27 to TRBJ2-7, with 11 positions matching TRBD1. Trimming took 5 bases from V and 2 from J; bases not matched to a gene: 5. This CDR3 is 15 amino acids long. The germline CDR1 and CDR2 sequences are MNHEY and SMNVEV (reference sequence). The CDR3 sequence: CASSRRTGGTYEQYF. CDR3 in DNA: TGTGCCAGCAGTCGAAGGACAGGGGGCACCTACGAGCAGTACTTC.

V is TRBV20-1 and J is TRBJ1-6; 7 nucleotides line up with TRBD1. Germline V gene sequence: CDR1 DFQATT, CDR2 SNEGSKA (reference sequence). The CDR3 has 13 amino acids. The V and J ends lost 4 bases and 8 bases, in that order; junction bases with no gene match: 5. The CDR3 reads CSATDRIYSPLHF. The CDR3 DNA reads TGCAGTGCTACGGACAGGATTTATTCACCCCTCCACTTT.

This clonotype has only a few counts. The chain carries TRBV5-1 and TRBJ1-1; no clear D gene. CDR1 is SGHRS, CDR2 YFSETQ, per germline. Trimming cost V 4 bases and J 2 bases, with 9 bases left between them. The CDR3 covers 13 residues. The CDR3 DNA follows: TGCGCCAGCAGCCCTTTTCGTAACACTGAAGCTTTCTTT. This translates into CASSPFRNTEAFF.

This chain connects TRBV20-1 to TRBJ2-1; 15 bases line up with TRBD2. The CDR3 has 17 residues. Germline V CDR1 and CDR2: DFQATT, SNEGSKA (reference sequence). The ends lost 5 bases at V and 0 bases at J; junction bases unmatched: 5. CDR3 residues: CSAFGLAGGSSYNEQFF. The DNA for the CDR3 is TGCAGTGCTTTTGGACTAGCGGGAGGGTCCTCCTACAATGAGCAGTTCTTC.

This clonotype was found a few times. The rearrangement joins TRBV3-1 to TRBJ2-1; 7 bases are a match to TRBD1. This CDR3 is built from 13 residues. Germline loops: CDR1 LGHDT, CDR2 YNNKEL (reference sequence). Losses at the gene ends were 5 bases for V and 5 bases for J; bases not matched to a gene: 3. CDR3 protein: CASSYTGDNEQFF. Here the CDR3 DNA reads TGTGCCAGCAGCTACACAGGGGACAATGAGCAGTTCTTC.

The CDR3 bases are TGTGCCAGCAGCTTAGGACTCACCTCCTACAATGAGCAGTTCTTC. Translated, it gives CASSLGLTSYNEQFF. The chain has TRBV11-2 and TRBJ2-1; D remains unclear. From germline, CDR1 is SGHAT and CDR2 FQNNGV. There are 15 residues in the CDR3. Trimming pared 1 base from V and 0 bases from J, leaving 7 bases between. Variable domain in full (rest from reference TRBV11-2 and TRBJ2-1): EAGVAQSPRYKIIEKRQSVAFWCNPISGHATLYWYQQILGQGPKLLIQFQNNGVVDDSQLPKDRFSAERLKGVDSTLKIQPAKLEDSAVYLCASSLGLTSYNEQFFGPGTRLTVL.

A note on this clonotype: Its ends do not fully match the called genes, so a read error is possible. V gene TRBV20-1 combines with J gene TRBJ2-7, with TRBD2 matching over 13 bases. Germline V gene lookup returns CDR1 DFQATT and CDR2 SNEGSKA (reference sequence). The CDR3 sequence is 13 residues long. CDR3 bases: TGCAGTGCTAGAGATGGACTAGCGGGAGTTACGGACTTC. It translates to CSARDGLAGVTDF.

This clonotype was picked up a small number of times. This CDR3 reads CASSRVTGTLGYGYTF. Here the CDR3 DNA reads TGTGCCAGCAGCCGAGTTACAGGGACCCTAGGCTATGGCTACACCTTC. This chain links TRBV3-1 with TRBJ1-2; possibly TRBD1 for D (6 bases). CDR3 length: 16 amino acids. Trimming stripped 4 bases from V and 4 bases from J, with 19 bases between. CDR1 is LGHDT and CDR2 is YNNKEL in the germline V gene (reference sequence).

In its sample, this clonotype was seen many times. CDR3 in DNA: TGCGCCAGCAAGCCCGGGGGGGGCTACAATGAGCAGTTCTTC. This codes for CASKPGGGYNEQFF. The chain links TRBV5-1 to TRBJ2-1; 8 bases are a match to TRBD2. J was trimmed by 3 bases and V by 6 bases; bases with no gene match: 5. Germline V gives CDR1 SGHRS, CDR2 YFSETQ. This CDR3 has 14 amino acids.

The V and J genes are TRBV9 and TRBJ1-1; the D is unclear. The CDR3 runs 14 residues. Trimming removed 2 bases at V and 6 bases at J, with 14 bases between. Per the germline V gene, CDR1 is SGDLS and CDR2 is YYNGEE. CDR3 nucleotides: TGTGCCAGCAGCGTCTCCTCACACAACGCTGAAGCTTTCTTT. This encodes CASSVSSHNAEAFF.

The rearrangement links TRBV6-5 to TRBJ2-3; D is unclear. Trimming removed 4 bases at V and 6 bases at J, with 11 bases between. The CDR3 covers 13 residues. Looked up from germline, CDR1 is MNHEY and CDR2 is SVGAGI. The CDR3 here is CASSSRVADTQYF. CDR3 coding DNA: TGTGCCAGCAGTTCCCGAGTTGCCGATACGCAGTATTTT.

This clonotype came up many times. The chain recombines TRBV29-1 with TRBJ1-5, with a weak D call TRBD1 (5 bases). Germline CDR1 and CDR2: SQVTM and ANQGSEA. V gave up 4 bases and J gave up 8 bases, with 18 bases separating them. The CDR3 loop spans 14 amino acids. The DNA of the CDR3 is TGCAGCGTTGTTCTGGGGGGGGGGGATGAGCCCCAGCATTTT. It codes for CSVVLGGGDEPQHF.

The rearrangement joins TRBV5-1 to TRBJ2-3; D is perhaps TRBD2 (6 bases). Trimming took off 3 bases at V and 3 bases at J, with 17 bases between the two ends. CDR1 is SGHRS and CDR2 is YFSETQ in the germline V gene. The CDR3 runs 16 residues. This CDR3 reads CASSWGERGATDTQYF. The CDR3 DNA reads as TGCGCCAGCAGCTGGGGGGAGCGAGGAGCAACAGATACGCAGTATTTT.